The rows below give T cell receptor beta chains drawn from one sample of a study of blood T cell repertoires in COVID-19. The repertoire was sequenced with immunoSEQ multiplex PCR; TCRdb's copy has only in-frame clones and lacks some. The data show 65,000 to 95,000 clones, with around 90% seen just once and about 7% held by the top ten. Sample: peripheral blood. Receptors were obtained from a man between 65 and 79 years old with acute or convalescent COVID-19. The CDR3 runs from the conserved cysteine through the conserved F or W. D genes are given only for firm matches. Size is omitted from some rows. Given values are once, few, many or a class for expanded clones.

V gene	clone size	J gene	D gene	CDR3 protein	CDR3 DNA
TRBV12-3/TRBV12-4	.	TRBJ2-7	.	CASSLRLGVQYF	TGTGCCAGCAGTTTAAGACTAGGGGTGCAGTACTTC
TRBV24-1	.	TRBJ2-7	.	CATSQTGNAYEQYF	TGTGCCACCAGCCAGACAGGAAACGCCTACGAGCAGTACTTC
TRBV27	.	TRBJ2-2	.	CASMTGYNTGELFF	TGTGCCAGCATGACAGGATACAACACCGGGGAGCTGTTTTTT
TRBV19	.	TRBJ1-2	.	CASSILEVVNGYTF	TGTGCCAGTAGTATTTTGGAGGTTGTGAATGGCTACACCTTC
TRBV5-1	.	TRBJ1-1	.	CASSLVSVMNTEAFF	TGCGCCAGCAGCTTGGTATCAGTTATGAACACTGAAGCTTTCTTT
TRBV5-5	.	TRBJ2-7	TRBD2	CASSTSSGRVYEQYF	TGTGCCAGCAGCACCTCTAGCGGGAGGGTCTACGAGCAGTACTTC
TRBV14	.	TRBJ2-2	TRBD2	CASSQPTEKGRETGELFF	TGTGCCAGCAGCCAACCCACCGAGAAGGGGCGGGAGACCGGGGAGCTGTTTTTT
TRBV24-1	.	TRBJ1-5	.	CATSDRQAISNQPQHF	TGTGCCACCAGTGACCGACAGGCGATTAGCAATCAGCCCCAGCATTTT
TRBV9	.	TRBJ2-2	TRBD2	CASSKSGTSGGTGELFF	TGTGCCAGCAGCAAAAGTGGGACTAGCGGGGGAACCGGGGAGCTGTTTTTT
TRBV27	.	TRBJ2-7	.	CASSPTGGRGTYEQYF	TGTGCCAGCAGTCCAACCGGGGGGCGCGGGACCTACGAGCAGTACTTC
TRBV3-1/TRBV3-2	.	TRBJ2-1	TRBD2	CASSQTFGGSGRYNEQFF	TGTGCCAGCAGCCAAACATTCGGCGGTAGCGGGAGGTACAATGAGCAGTTCTTC
TRBV19	.	TRBJ2-7	TRBD2	CASSPRTSAGIAQYF	TGTGCCAGTAGTCCTCGGACTAGCGCGGGTATCGCGCAGTACTTC
TRBV7-9	.	TRBJ2-3	TRBD2	CASSFLAGITDTQYF	TGTGCCAGCAGCTTTCTAGCGGGGATCACAGATACGCAGTATTTT
TRBV5-1	.	TRBJ1-5	.	CASSLDSINQPQHF	TGCGCCAGCAGCTTGGACAGCATCAATCAGCCCCAGCATTTT
TRBV5-1	few	TRBJ2-7	TRBD2	CASSPGATSGSSYEQYF	TGCGCCAGCAGCCCGGGCGCGACTAGCGGGAGCTCCTACGAGCAGTACTTC
TRBV5-1	few	TRBJ1-1	.	CASSLAPSGAYTEAFF	TGCGCCAGCAGCTTGGCCCCTAGCGGCGCGTACACTGAAGCTTTCTTT
TRBV18	.	TRBJ1-1	TRBD1	CASSPLTGTEAFF	TGTGCCAGCTCACCATTGACAGGGACTGAAGCTTTCTTT
TRBV5-1	.	TRBJ2-7	.	CASRGGDYEQYF	TGCGCCTCACGGGGTGGTGATTACGAGCAGTACTTC
TRBV28	.	TRBJ2-3	.	CASSLSSTDTQYF	TGTGCCAGCAGTTTGAGTAGCACAGATACGCAGTATTTT
TRBV25-1	.	TRBJ2-1	TRBD1	CASRPGGTNEQFF	TGTGCCAGCAGGCCAGGGGGCACGAATGAGCAGTTCTTC
TRBV6-2/TRBV6-3	once	TRBJ2-3	.	CASSYHKGHPTDTQYF	TGTGCCAGCAGTTACCATAAGGGACACCCCACAGATACGCAGTATTTT
TRBV2	.	TRBJ2-3	TRBD2	CASAQRGAGDTQYF	TGTGCCAGCGCCCAGCGGGGGGCCGGAGATACGCAGTATTTT
TRBV7-2	.	TRBJ1-5	.	CASSLAWAGQPQHF	TGTGCCAGCAGCTTAGCTTGGGCGGGACAGCCCCAGCATTTT
TRBV28	.	TRBJ1-2	TRBD1	CASSFGTGGNYGYTF	TGTGCCAGCAGTTTTGGGACAGGGGGAAACTATGGCTACACCTTC
TRBV5-1	.	TRBJ2-3	.	CASSLETPWGTDTQYF	TGCGCCAGCAGCTTGGAGACACCCTGGGGCACAGATACGCAGTATTTT
TRBV7-2	.	TRBJ1-5	TRBD1	CASSLDGKSGTGALKPQHF	TGTGCCAGCAGCTTAGATGGGAAAAGCGGGACAGGGGCGTTGAAGCCCCAGCATTTT
TRBV24-1	.	TRBJ1-5	.	CATAGIGGNQPQHF	TGTGCCACCGCAGGGATTGGTGGCAATCAGCCCCAGCATTTT
TRBV4-1	.	TRBJ1-3	.	CASSQDDFISGNTIYF	TGCGCCAGCAGCCAAGATGACTTTATCTCTGGAAACACCATATATTTT
TRBV7-2	.	TRBJ1-5	TRBD1	CASSIRQGDQPQHF	TGTGCCAGCAGCATAAGACAGGGCGATCAGCCCCAGCATTTT
TRBV24-1	.	TRBJ2-3	TRBD1	CATSDFTGATDTQYF	TGTGCCACCAGTGATTTCACAGGGGCCACAGATACGCAGTATTTT
TRBV3-1/TRBV3-2	once	TRBJ2-1	.	CASSQDLPYNEQFF	TGTGCCAGCAGCCAAGACCTCCCCTACAATGAGCAGTTCTTC
TRBV18	.	TRBJ2-7	.	CASSPLGGSTYEQYF	TGTGCCAGCTCACCACTGGGGGGATCGACCTACGAGCAGTACTTC
TRBV10-3	.	TRBJ1-5	.	CAISGGWANQPQHF	TGTGCCATCAGTGGTGGTTGGGCGAATCAGCCCCAGCATTTT
TRBV3-1/TRBV3-2	.	TRBJ2-7	TRBD2	CASSRLAGEGEQYF	TGTGCCAGCAGCCGCCTAGCGGGAGAGGGCGAGCAGTACTTC
TRBV25-1	.	TRBJ2-3	TRBD1	CASSGWTGGTDTQYF	TGTGCCAGCAGTGGGTGGACAGGGGGCACAGATACGCAGTATTTT
TRBV19	.	TRBJ2-3	TRBD2	CASSPRRLAGVTDTQYF	TGTGCCAGTAGTCCCCGCAGACTAGCGGGAGTCACAGATACGCAGTATTTT
TRBV15	.	TRBJ1-3	.	CATSRDGGADTIYF	TGTGCCACCAGCAGAGATGGGGGGGCGGACACCATATATTTT
TRBV13	.	TRBJ1-3	.	CASSLRSGNTIYF	TGTGCCAGCAGCTTACGCTCTGGAAACACCATATATTTT
TRBV28	.	TRBJ1-6	.	CASRLQGVSYNSPLHF	TGTGCCAGCAGATTACAGGGCGTGTCGTATAATTCACCCCTCCACTTT
TRBV5-1	.	TRBJ1-2	.	CASSAQEGTNYGYTF	TGCGCCAGCAGCGCCCAAGAGGGCACTAACTATGGCTACACCTTC
TRBV19	.	TRBJ2-7	.	CASSIDTGYEQYF	TGTGCCAGTAGTATAGATACGGGATACGAGCAGTACTTC
TRBV5-4	.	TRBJ1-6	TRBD1	CASARGTENSPLHF	TGTGCCAGCGCCCGAGGGACAGAGAATTCACCCCTCCACTTT
TRBV2	.	TRBJ1-4	TRBD1	CASNPRTGTNEKLFF	TGTGCCAGCAATCCAAGGACAGGTACTAATGAAAAACTGTTTTTT
TRBV29-1	.	TRBJ2-7	TRBD2	CSVDIGGNYEQYF	TGCAGCGTTGATATCGGGGGGAACTACGAGCAGTACTTC
TRBV3-1/TRBV3-2	.	TRBJ2-7	.	CASSQDLWEEEYEQYF	TGTGCCAGCAGCCAAGATTTATGGGAGGAAGAGTACGAGCAGTACTTC
TRBV9	once	TRBJ1-1	.	CASSVSSEATEAFF	TGTGCCAGCAGCGTATCCTCCGAGGCTACTGAAGCTTTCTTT
TRBV6-5	.	TRBJ2-7	TRBD1	CASSQISGQIYEQYF	TGTGCCAGCAGTCAGATTTCGGGACAGATCTACGAGCAGTACTTC
TRBV12-3/TRBV12-4	.	TRBJ2-7	.	CASLGAGHEQYF	TGTGCCAGCCTTGGTGCGGGACACGAGCAGTACTTC
TRBV30	once	TRBJ1-5	.	CAWSTTVAGQPQHF	TGTGCCTGGAGTACAACCGTGGCGGGTCAGCCCCAGCATTTT
TRBV5-1	.	TRBJ2-7	TRBD1	CASSLGLDRGYEQYF	TGCGCCAGCAGCTTGGGGCTGGACAGGGGCTACGAGCAGTACTTC
TRBV5-6	.	TRBJ2-7	.	CASSLEGVRRNYEQYF	TGTGCCAGCAGCTTGGAGGGGGTGCGGCGGAACTACGAGCAGTACTTC
TRBV4-3	.	TRBJ2-2	.	CASSQELTGRTYTGELFF	TGCGCCAGCAGCCAGGAACTCACAGGGAGAACATACACCGGGGAGCTGTTTTTT
TRBV5-1	once	TRBJ1-3	TRBD1	CASSLVGRTGLSGNTIYF	TGCGCCAGCAGCTTGGTCGGAAGGACAGGCCTCTCTGGAAACACCATATATTTT
TRBV5-4	.	TRBJ1-3	.	CASSLEPGVGNTIYF	TGTGCCAGCAGCTTGGAACCCGGGGTTGGAAACACCATATATTTT
TRBV5-1	.	TRBJ2-7	.	CASSPVPTSNAEQYF	TGCGCCAGCAGCCCGGTGCCAACCTCAAACGCCGAGCAGTACTTC
TRBV28	few	TRBJ1-5	TRBD1	CASSRGQGIVNQPQHF	TGTGCCAGCAGTAGGGGACAGGGAATTGTCAATCAGCCCCAGCATTTT
TRBV3-1/TRBV3-2	.	TRBJ2-3	.	CASSQGITDTQYF	TGTGCCAGCAGCCAAGGTATCACAGATACGCAGTATTTT
TRBV5-4	.	TRBJ2-5	TRBD1	CASSPPGQGRNSETQYF	TGTGCCAGCAGCCCGCCGGGACAGGGGAGAAATTCGGAGACCCAGTACTTC